The clone carrying this T cell receptor (beta chain) occurred a few times. The entry originates in a study of T cells after yellow fever vaccination. V was cut by 3 bases and J by 1 base, with 10 bases left in between. The CDR3 is made up of 15 amino acids. Using its own MiXCR run on the 5' RACE reads, TCRdb lists one record per CDR3 protein. The sample yields some 220,000 distinct CDR3 sequences, more than 3% seen once. The specimen was CD4+ T cells sorted from PBMCs, collected 10 days after the yellow fever booster vaccination. The V and J genes are TRBV12-3 or TRBV12-4 and TRBJ1-5; the D gene is possibly TRBD1 (5 bases). The source is a man aged 18 to 30 who received the YFV17D yellow fever vaccine. This chain's CDR3 is CASSFTGGSNQPQHF. The DNA of the CDR3 is TGTGCCAGCAGTTTTACGGGGGGGAGCAATCAGCCCCAGCATTTT.